This T cell receptor (beta chain) was profiled in a study of control samples from healthy donors and cancer patients. TCRdb keeps only in-frame clones here, not all; method: immunoSEQ multiplex PCR. Of more than 65,000 clones listed, approximately 88% are singletons. Germline lookup yields CDR1 SNHLY and CDR2 FYNNEI. This CDR3 comprises 14 residues. Trimming left V 4 bases short and J 2 bases short, with 12 bases between. The chain recombines TRBV2 with TRBJ2-7; maybe TRBD1 (5 bases). The material sequenced was blood. This TCR derives from a man in his fifties in good health. CDR3 bases: TGTGCCAGCAGTGTGGGGCGTATTCCCTACGAGCAGTACTTC. Its translation: CASSVGRIPYEQYF.